The rows below give T cell receptor beta chains drawn from one sample of a study of cytomegalovirus exposure and HLA in healthy donors. Assay: immunoSEQ multiplex PCR; the TCRdb copy retains only in-frame clones and omits some. The table has about 110,000 clones, over 70% seen once. The sample was PBMCs. All receptors come from a male donor in good health and CMV-seropositive. The CDR3 runs from the conserved cysteine through the conserved F or W. The order of the fields is D gene, clone size, J gene, V gene, CDR3 protein, CDR3 DNA. A D gene is named only where the DNA matches it firmly. Clone sizes are given selectively: once, few, many, or a class where the clone is expanded.

d_gene: TRBD1
abundance: few
j_gene: TRBJ2-7
v_gene: TRBV5-4
CDR3aa: CASSLGGQGREQYF
CDR3nt: TGTGCCAGCAGCTTGGGGGGACAGGGGAGAGAGCAGTACTTC

d_gene: .
abundance: .
j_gene: TRBJ1-4
v_gene: TRBV5-4
CDR3aa: CASSFRTGQGDEKLFF
CDR3nt: TGTGCCAGCAGCTTTCGTACGGGCCAGGGTGATGAAAAACTGTTTTTT

d_gene: .
abundance: .
j_gene: TRBJ1-5
v_gene: TRBV18
CDR3aa: CASSADSINQPQHF
CDR3nt: TGTGCCAGCTCAGCGGACAGTATCAATCAGCCCCAGCATTTT

d_gene: TRBD1
abundance: .
j_gene: TRBJ1-2
v_gene: TRBV27
CDR3aa: CASSFYQGARGYTF
CDR3nt: TGTGCCAGCAGTTTTTACCAGGGGGCGCGAGGCTACACCTTC

d_gene: TRBD2
abundance: few
j_gene: TRBJ2-5
v_gene: TRBV18
CDR3aa: CASSPGGASGGETQYF
CDR3nt: TGTGCCAGCTCACCCGGAGGGGCTAGCGGGGGAGAGACCCAGTACTTC

d_gene: .
abundance: .
j_gene: TRBJ2-4
v_gene: TRBV2
CDR3aa: CASSLSGSIAKNIQYF
CDR3nt: TGTGCCAGCAGCCTCTCAGGCAGTATAGCCAAAAACATTCAGTACTTC

d_gene: .
abundance: .
j_gene: TRBJ2-1
v_gene: TRBV5-1
CDR3aa: CASSLGGRRAYNEQFF
CDR3nt: TGCGCCAGCAGCTTGGGCGGAAGGAGGGCTTACAATGAGCAGTTCTTC

d_gene: .
abundance: once
j_gene: TRBJ1-1
v_gene: TRBV27
CDR3aa: CASSGLGEMGAGAFF
CDR3nt: TGTGCCAGCAGCGGTCTTGGTGAGATGGGAGCCGGGGCTTTCTTT

d_gene: TRBD2
abundance: .
j_gene: TRBJ2-7
v_gene: TRBV4-3
CDR3aa: CASSQAPSGGSDEQYF
CDR3nt: TGCGCCAGCAGCCAAGCACCAAGCGGGGGTTCCGACGAGCAGTACTTC

d_gene: TRBD1
abundance: .
j_gene: TRBJ1-4
v_gene: TRBV27
CDR3aa: CASSSLQGAGEKLFF
CDR3nt: TGTGCCAGCAGTTCCCTACAGGGGGCGGGGGAAAAACTGTTTTTT

d_gene: .
abundance: .
j_gene: TRBJ1-6
v_gene: TRBV4-1
CDR3aa: CASSQDPRVGSPLHF
CDR3nt: TGCGCCAGCAGCCAAGATCCAAGAGTCGGTTCACCCCTCCACTTT

d_gene: TRBD2
abundance: .
j_gene: TRBJ2-5
v_gene: TRBV28
CDR3aa: CASSPQRGRGETQYF
CDR3nt: TGTGCCAGCAGCCCCCAGCGGGGGCGAGGAGAGACCCAGTACTTC

d_gene: TRBD1
abundance: .
j_gene: TRBJ2-1
v_gene: TRBV6-1
CDR3aa: CASSETGTGYPGNEQFF
CDR3nt: TGTGCCAGCAGTGAAACCGGGACAGGGTATCCGGGCAATGAGCAGTTCTTC

d_gene: .
abundance: .
j_gene: TRBJ2-3
v_gene: TRBV9
CDR3aa: CASTDSLRGTDTQYF
CDR3nt: TGTGCCAGCACGGACTCCCTTAGGGGCACAGATACGCAGTATTTT

d_gene: .
abundance: few
j_gene: TRBJ1-4
v_gene: TRBV9
CDR3aa: CASSVRDSEQYEKLFF
CDR3nt: TGTGCCAGCAGCGTACGGGACTCCGAACAGTATGAAAAACTGTTTTTT

d_gene: TRBD1
abundance: .
j_gene: TRBJ1-1
v_gene: TRBV13
CDR3aa: CASSLGQGNTEAFF
CDR3nt: TGTGCCAGCAGCTTGGGACAGGGGAACACTGAAGCTTTCTTT

d_gene: .
abundance: few
j_gene: TRBJ1-6
v_gene: TRBV9
CDR3aa: CASSAGGSYNSPLHF
CDR3nt: TGTGCCAGCAGCGCCGGAGGCTCCTATAATTCACCCCTCCACTTT

d_gene: TRBD2
abundance: .
j_gene: TRBJ2-7
v_gene: TRBV6-5
CDR3aa: CASRGGTAVEQYF
CDR3nt: TGTGCCAGCAGGGGGGGGACCGCGGTCGAGCAGTACTTC

d_gene: .
abundance: .
j_gene: TRBJ2-3
v_gene: TRBV5-4
CDR3aa: CASSSTPESSTDTQYF
CDR3nt: TGTGCCAGCAGCTCCACCCCCGAGTCTAGCACAGATACGCAGTATTTT

d_gene: .
abundance: few
j_gene: TRBJ1-4
v_gene: TRBV18
CDR3aa: CASSPTQGGYEKLFF
CDR3nt: TGTGCCAGCTCACCAACACAGGGTGGATACGAAAAACTGTTTTTT

d_gene: .
abundance: .
j_gene: TRBJ1-5
v_gene: TRBV25-1
CDR3aa: CASSDSRGRDQPQHF
CDR3nt: TGTGCCAGCAGTGACTCCAGGGGACGGGATCAGCCCCAGCATTTT

d_gene: TRBD2
abundance: few
j_gene: TRBJ2-2
v_gene: TRBV7-8
CDR3aa: CGGTRNTGELFF
CDR3nt: TGTGGAGGGACTAGGAACACCGGGGAGCTGTTTTTT

d_gene: .
abundance: .
j_gene: TRBJ2-4
v_gene: TRBV30
CDR3aa: CAWTSVLAKNIQYF
CDR3nt: TGTGCCTGGACTAGCGTACTAGCCAAAAACATTCAGTACTTC

d_gene: TRBD1
abundance: .
j_gene: TRBJ2-5
v_gene: TRBV28
CDR3aa: CASSLSQGRVAQYF
CDR3nt: TGTGCCAGCAGTTTATCACAGGGGCGTGTTGCCCAGTACTTC

d_gene: TRBD1
abundance: .
j_gene: TRBJ1-4
v_gene: TRBV5-1
CDR3aa: CASSEWTGLSEKLFF
CDR3nt: TGCGCCAGCAGCGAATGGACAGGGCTGTCTGAAAAACTGTTTTTT

d_gene: .
abundance: few
j_gene: TRBJ1-2
v_gene: TRBV4-2
CDR3aa: CASSQAPGNYGYTF
CDR3nt: TGTGCCAGCAGCCAAGCGCCAGGGAACTATGGCTACACCTTC

d_gene: .
abundance: .
j_gene: TRBJ1-6
v_gene: TRBV6-5
CDR3aa: CASSQGIHNSPLHF
CDR3nt: TGTGCCAGCAGCCAGGGTATCCATAATTCACCCCTCCACTTT

d_gene: TRBD1
abundance: .
j_gene: TRBJ2-2
v_gene: TRBV29-1
CDR3aa: CSVVSGQGGPGELFF
CDR3nt: TGCAGCGTTGTATCTGGACAGGGCGGTCCCGGGGAGCTGTTTTTT

d_gene: .
abundance: .
j_gene: TRBJ1-1
v_gene: TRBV4-1
CDR3aa: CASSPPGNTEAFF
CDR3nt: TGCGCCAGCAGCCCGCCGGGGAACACTGAAGCTTTCTTT